Sequencing of this T cell receptor (beta chain) was carried out in a study of cytomegalovirus exposure and HLA in healthy donors. For this clone: Its antigen is still unknown.

V dropped 4 bases and J dropped 8 bases, with 30 bases sitting between them. Germline V gene lookup returns CDR1 SGHVS and CDR2 FQNEAQ. The CDR3 sequence is 19 residues long. Notes on the study in general: The authors assumed roughly uniform sequencing depth across donors for presence/absence analyses.

PCR used 60 Vbeta primers and 13 Jbeta primers. Repertoires were generated with immunoSEQ multiplex PCR, while TCRdb's copy carries only in-frame clones and drops some. The sample lists some 170,000 clones; 60% to 80% were seen once. Sequenced input: PBMCs. The sequence was collected from a man in his late teens or twenties in good health and CMV-seropositive. This chain joins TRBV7-8 and TRBJ2-1, with D possibly being TRBD2 (5 bases). In DNA form, the CDR3 reads TGTGCCAGCAGCTCGCTCGCTCTCCCGTCGGGCTCCATGAGGGATGAGCAGTTCTTC. Translating it yields CASSSLALPSGSMRDEQFF.